Below, one T cell receptor (beta chain) is given with its context. Antigen specificity is unknown. This record belongs to a study of cytomegalovirus exposure and HLA in healthy donors. Study-wide results and limits: In most subjects, TCR beta sequences reportedly gave accurate predictions of HLA-A and HLA-B alleles. Testing in vitro showed a few CMV-associated chains specific for CMV antigens.

The donors comprised healthy bone marrow donors. Primers included in the PCR were 60 Vbeta and 13 Jbeta primers. Some clones are missing from TCRdb's copy, which holds only in-frame ones; the method was immunoSEQ multiplex PCR. The repertoire holds some 170,000 clones, with roughly four fifths as singletons. This CDR3 region has 16 residues. Germline CDR1 MDHEN, CDR2 SYDVKM. Trimming removed 2 bases from V and 5 bases from J, with 16 bases in between. The chain couples TRBV28 to TRBJ2-1, with a tentative D call TRBD1 (5 bases). The sequenced sample was PBMCs. This receptor was taken from a man between 50 and 59 years old in good health and CMV-seropositive. This chain's CDR3 is CASSLRVQGYNNEQFF. In DNA form, the CDR3 reads TGTGCCAGCAGTTTAAGGGTTCAGGGTTATAACAATGAGCAGTTCTTC.